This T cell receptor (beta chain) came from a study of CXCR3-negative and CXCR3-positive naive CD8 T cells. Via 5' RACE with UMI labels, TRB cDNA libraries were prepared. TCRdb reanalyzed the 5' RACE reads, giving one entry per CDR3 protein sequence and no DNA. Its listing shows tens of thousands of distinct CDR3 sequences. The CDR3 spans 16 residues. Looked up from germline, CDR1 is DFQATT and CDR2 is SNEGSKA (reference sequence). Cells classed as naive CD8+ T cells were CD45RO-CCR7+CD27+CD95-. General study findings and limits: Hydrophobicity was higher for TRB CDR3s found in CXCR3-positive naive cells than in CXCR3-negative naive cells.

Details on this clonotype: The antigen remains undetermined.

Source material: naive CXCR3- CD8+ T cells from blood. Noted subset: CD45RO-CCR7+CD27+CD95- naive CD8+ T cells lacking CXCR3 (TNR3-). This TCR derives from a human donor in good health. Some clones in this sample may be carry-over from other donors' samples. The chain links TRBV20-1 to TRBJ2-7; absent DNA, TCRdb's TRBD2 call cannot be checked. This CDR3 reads CSAPGTSGGAEYEQYF.